The text below deals with one T cell receptor beta chain. The sample is drawn from a study of control samples from healthy donors and cancer patients. The CDR3 totals 14 residues. V gave up 2 bases and J gave up 5 bases, with 13 bases separating them. Germline values: CDR1 MNHEY, CDR2 SVGAGI. TCRdb's table, derived via immunoSEQ multiplex PCR, lists solely in-frame clones and lacks some. Here the sample spans around 70,000 clones, 85% to 95% being singletons. Source material: blood. The clonotype comes from a woman in her 30s in good health. The chain is built from TRBV6-5 and TRBJ2-7, with TRBD2 as a possible D gene (6 bases). This chain's CDR3 is CASSYNPTSHEQYF. In nucleotides, the CDR3 is TGTGCCAGCAGTTACAACCCTACTAGCCACGAGCAGTACTTC.